This TCR beta chain was retrieved from a study of blood T cell repertoires in COVID-19. Overall study context: There were acute and convalescent COVID-19 samples, and they came from the United States, Italy and Spain.

Sequencing used immunoSEQ multiplex PCR; TCRdb keeps in-frame clones, though not all of them. In the table there are some 150,000 clones, 85% to 90% of which are singletons. V was clipped by 5 bases and J by 4 bases, with 11 bases between them. In germline, CDR1 is SEHNR, CDR2 FQNEAQ (reference sequence). The CDR3 sequence is 13 residues long. This TCR derives from a man younger than 35 with active or convalescent COVID-19. Source material: peripheral blood. This chain uses TRBV7-9 with TRBJ1-2, with D perhaps TRBD1 (5 bases). This CDR3 reads CASSPGGGYGYTF. CDR3 DNA: TGTGCCAGCAGCCCGGGGGGTGGCTATGGCTACACCTTC.